This TCR beta chain emerged from a study of T-cell memory formation after mild COVID-19. Study information: TCR clusters largely stayed donor specific. Study-wide results and caveats: In pre-infection memory, a portion of responding clones appeared, which suggested that cross-reactive memory joined. Confirmation was lacking for SARS-CoV-2 specificity of second-wave clones that peaked on day 37.

CDR1 is MNHEY, CDR2 SVGAGI, per germline. This CDR3 contains 13 residues. V lost 0 bases to trimming and J lost 8 bases, with 10 bases between them. This clonotype was observed many times. Its antigen remains unidentified. TCRdb re-derived calls from the 5' RACE reads in MiXCR, one entry per CDR3 protein. The table lists 120,000 or so distinct CDR3 sequences, about 15% of them singletons. The rearrangement links TRBV6-5 to TRBJ1-2; D possibly corresponds to TRBD1 (5 bases). Sequencing was performed on PBMCs or a T cell subset sorted from them (not recorded which). The sequence came from a man between 18 and 35 years old who had mild COVID-19 (a few samples of this study predate the infection). Cell type and time point are not known. The CDR3 here is CASSYSTVTGYTF. Here the CDR3 DNA reads TGTGCCAGCAGTTACTCGACAGTAACCGGCTACACCTTC.